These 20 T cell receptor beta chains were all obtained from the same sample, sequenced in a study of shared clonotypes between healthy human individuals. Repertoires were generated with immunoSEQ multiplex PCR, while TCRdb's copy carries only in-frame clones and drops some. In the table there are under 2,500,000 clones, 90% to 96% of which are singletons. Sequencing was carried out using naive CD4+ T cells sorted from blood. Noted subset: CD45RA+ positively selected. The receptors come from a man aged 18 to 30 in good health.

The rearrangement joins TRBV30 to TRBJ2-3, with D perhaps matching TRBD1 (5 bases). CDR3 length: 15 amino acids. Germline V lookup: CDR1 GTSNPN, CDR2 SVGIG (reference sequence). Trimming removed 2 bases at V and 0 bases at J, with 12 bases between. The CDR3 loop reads CAWSPNGASTDTQYF. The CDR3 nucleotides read TGTGCCTGGAGTCCCAATGGGGCTAGCACAGATACGCAGTATTTT. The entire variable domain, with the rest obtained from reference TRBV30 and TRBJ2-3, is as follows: SQTIHQWPATLVQPVGSPLSLECTVEGTSNPNLYWYRQAAGRGLQLLFYSVGIGQISSEVPQNLSASRPQDRQFILSSKKLLLSDSGFYLCAWSPNGASTDTQYFGPGTRLTVL.

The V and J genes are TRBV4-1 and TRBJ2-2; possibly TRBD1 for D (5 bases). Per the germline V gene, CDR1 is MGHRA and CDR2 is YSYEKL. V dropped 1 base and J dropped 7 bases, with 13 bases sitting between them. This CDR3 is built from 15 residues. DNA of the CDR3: TGCGCCAGCAGCCAAGCTGGGGCTATGAGCGGGGAGCTGTTTTTT. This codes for CASSQAGAMSGELFF.

The CDR3 nucleotides read TGTGCCAGCAGCGCACGGGACAGGGGAAGGAGAGATACGCAGTATTTT. This translates into CASSARDRGRRDTQYF. The chain is built from TRBV9 and TRBJ2-3; TRBD1 aligns across 10 bases. Germline CDR1 reads SGDLS; CDR2 reads YYNGEE. Trimming cost V 3 bases and J 5 bases; bases outside gene matches: 9. The CDR3 is 16 amino acids.

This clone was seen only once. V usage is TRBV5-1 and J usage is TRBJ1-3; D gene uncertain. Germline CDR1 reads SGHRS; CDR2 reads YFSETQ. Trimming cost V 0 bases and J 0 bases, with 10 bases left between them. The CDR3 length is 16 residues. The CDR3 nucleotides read TGCGCCAGCAGCTTGGATGGCCTGAGCTCTGGAAACACCATATATTTT. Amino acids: CASSLDGLSSGNTIYF.

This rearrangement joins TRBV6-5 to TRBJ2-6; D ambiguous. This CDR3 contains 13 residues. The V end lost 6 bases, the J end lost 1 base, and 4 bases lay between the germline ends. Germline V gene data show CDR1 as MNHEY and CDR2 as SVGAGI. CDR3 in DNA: TGTGCCAGCAGCCTGTCTGGGGCCAACGTCCTGACTTTC. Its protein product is CASSLSGANVLTF.

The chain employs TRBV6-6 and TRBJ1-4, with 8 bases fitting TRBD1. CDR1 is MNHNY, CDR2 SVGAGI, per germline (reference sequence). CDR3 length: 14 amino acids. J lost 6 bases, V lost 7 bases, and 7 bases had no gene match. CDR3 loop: CASNDRGGDEKLFF. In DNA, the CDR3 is TGTGCCAGCAATGACAGGGGCGGGGATGAAAAACTGTTTTTT.

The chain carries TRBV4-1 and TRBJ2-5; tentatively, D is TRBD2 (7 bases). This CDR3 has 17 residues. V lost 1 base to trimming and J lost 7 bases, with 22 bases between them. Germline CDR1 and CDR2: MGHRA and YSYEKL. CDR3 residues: CASSQGLADPKGGTQYF. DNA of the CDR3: TGCGCCAGCAGCCAAGGTCTAGCGGACCCCAAAGGGGGGACCCAGTACTTC.

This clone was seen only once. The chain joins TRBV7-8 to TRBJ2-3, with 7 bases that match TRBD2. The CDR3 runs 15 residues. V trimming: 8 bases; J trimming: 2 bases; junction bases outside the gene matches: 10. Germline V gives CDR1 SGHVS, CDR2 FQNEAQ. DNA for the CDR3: TGTGCCAGCGGCGGGGGAGACTTCATCACAGATACGCAGTATTTT. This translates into CASGGGDFITDTQYF.

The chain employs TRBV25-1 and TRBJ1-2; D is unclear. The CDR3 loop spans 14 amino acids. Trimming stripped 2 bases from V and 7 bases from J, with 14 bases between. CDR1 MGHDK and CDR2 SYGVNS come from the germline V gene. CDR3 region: CASSEGAALRGYTF. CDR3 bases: TGTGCCAGCAGTGAAGGTGCGGCCCTCCGTGGCTACACCTTC.

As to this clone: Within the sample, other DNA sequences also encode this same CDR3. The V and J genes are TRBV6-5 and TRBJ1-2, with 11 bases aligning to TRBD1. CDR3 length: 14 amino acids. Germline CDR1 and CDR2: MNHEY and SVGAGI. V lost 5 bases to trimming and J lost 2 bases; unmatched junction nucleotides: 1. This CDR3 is CASSRTGGNYGYTF. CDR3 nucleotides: TGTGCCAGCAGTAGGACAGGGGGCAACTATGGCTACACCTTC.

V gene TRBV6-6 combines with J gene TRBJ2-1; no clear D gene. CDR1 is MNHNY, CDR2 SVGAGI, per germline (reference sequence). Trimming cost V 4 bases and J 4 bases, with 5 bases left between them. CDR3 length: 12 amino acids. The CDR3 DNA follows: TGTGCCAGCAGTTTCCTATACAATGAGCAGTTCTTC. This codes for CASSFLYNEQFF.

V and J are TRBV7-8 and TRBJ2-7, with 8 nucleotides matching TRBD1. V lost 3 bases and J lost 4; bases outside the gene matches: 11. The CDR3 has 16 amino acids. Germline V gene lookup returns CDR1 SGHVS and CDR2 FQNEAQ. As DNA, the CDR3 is TGTGCCAGCAGCTTTAGGGGGAGACAGGGGTCGTACGAGCAGTACTTC. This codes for CASSFRGRQGSYEQYF.

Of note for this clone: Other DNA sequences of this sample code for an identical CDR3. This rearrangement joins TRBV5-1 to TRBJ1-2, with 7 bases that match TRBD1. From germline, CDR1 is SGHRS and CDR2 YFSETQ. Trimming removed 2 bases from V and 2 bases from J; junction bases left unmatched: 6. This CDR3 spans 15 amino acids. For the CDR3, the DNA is TGCGCCAGCAGCTTAAGCGGGACAGCCAACTATGGCTACACCTTC. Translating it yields CASSLSGTANYGYTF.

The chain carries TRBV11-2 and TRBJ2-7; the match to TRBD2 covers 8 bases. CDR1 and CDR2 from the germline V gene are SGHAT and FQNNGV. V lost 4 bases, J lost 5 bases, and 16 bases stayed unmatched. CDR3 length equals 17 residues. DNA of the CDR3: TGTGCCAGCAGCTCCCCGAGTGGAGCGGGAGCTCGTAACGAGCAGTACTTC. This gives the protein CASSSPSGAGARNEQYF.

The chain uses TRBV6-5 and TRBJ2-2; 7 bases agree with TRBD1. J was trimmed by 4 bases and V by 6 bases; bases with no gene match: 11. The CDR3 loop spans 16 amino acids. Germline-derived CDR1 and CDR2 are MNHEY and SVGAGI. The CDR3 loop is CASRYKGTVSTGELFF. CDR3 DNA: TGTGCCAGCAGATACAAGGGGACAGTAAGCACCGGGGAGCTGTTTTTT.

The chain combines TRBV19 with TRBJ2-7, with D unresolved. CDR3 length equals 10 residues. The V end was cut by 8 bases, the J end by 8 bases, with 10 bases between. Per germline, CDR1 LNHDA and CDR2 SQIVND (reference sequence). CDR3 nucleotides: TGTGCCAGTCTACTTTTAAAGCAGTACTTC. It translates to CASLLLKQYF.

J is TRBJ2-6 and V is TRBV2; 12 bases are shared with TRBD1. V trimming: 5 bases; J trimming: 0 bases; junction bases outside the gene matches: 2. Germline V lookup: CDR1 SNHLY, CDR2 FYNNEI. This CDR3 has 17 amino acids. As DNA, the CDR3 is TGTGCCAGCAGTCGGGACAGGGGGCCCTCTGGGGCCAACGTCCTGACTTTC. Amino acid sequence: CASSRDRGPSGANVLTF.

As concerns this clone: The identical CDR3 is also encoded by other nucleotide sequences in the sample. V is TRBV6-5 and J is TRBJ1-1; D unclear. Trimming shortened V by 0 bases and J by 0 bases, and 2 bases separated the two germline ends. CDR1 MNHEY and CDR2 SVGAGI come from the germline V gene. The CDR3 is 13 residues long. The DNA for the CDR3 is TGTGCCAGCAGTTACTCGATGAACACTGAAGCTTTCTTT. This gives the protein CASSYSMNTEAFF.

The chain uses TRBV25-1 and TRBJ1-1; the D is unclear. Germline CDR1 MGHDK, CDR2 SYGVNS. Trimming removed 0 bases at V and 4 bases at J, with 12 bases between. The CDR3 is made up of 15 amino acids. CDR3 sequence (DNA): TGTGCCAGCAGTGAATACCGAGGGTTGGGCACTGAAGCTTTCTTT. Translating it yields CASSEYRGLGTEAFF.

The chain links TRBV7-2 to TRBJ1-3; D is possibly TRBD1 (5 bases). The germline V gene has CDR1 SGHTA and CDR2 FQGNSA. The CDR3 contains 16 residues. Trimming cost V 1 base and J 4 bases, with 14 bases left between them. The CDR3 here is CASSLVDQGTGNTIYF. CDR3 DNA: TGTGCCAGCAGCTTAGTTGACCAGGGCACGGGAAACACCATATATTTT.